This TCR beta chain was recorded in a study of T cell responses to AZD1222 COVID-19 vaccine. This table comes from immunoSEQ multiplex PCR, and its TCRdb copy is limited to in-frame clones, with some not included. The sample has over 110,000 clones, approximately 89% seen once; the top ten hold around 2.7%. Whole-study results and caveats: White British people made up most donors, females outnumbered males, and clonal diversity was possibly underestimated. Vaccine-associated CD4 TCRs ranged over spike, dominating at 160-218 and 743-854. Only six or seven AZD1222 recipients tested seropositive at baseline.

A word on this clone: Its cognate antigen is unknown.

There are 14 residues in the CDR3. The V gene lost 4 bases and the J gene lost 0 bases, with 7 bases spanning the gap. In germline, CDR1 is MNHEY, CDR2 SMNVEV (reference sequence). This sequence originates from an adult in good health. Here the sequenced sample was peripheral blood, taken on day 0 of AZD1222 vaccination. The chain recombines TRBV27 with TRBJ1-5, with D unresolved. CDR3 sequence reads: CASSSRASNQPQHF. The CDR3 DNA is TGTGCCAGCAGTTCTAGAGCTAGCAATCAGCCCCAGCATTTT.